One and the same sample provided the 9 T cell receptor beta chains below, sequenced in a study of blood T cell repertoires in COVID-19. TCRdb's table, derived via immunoSEQ multiplex PCR, lists solely in-frame clones and lacks some. Counted here are about 200,000 clones, approximately 81% occurring once; the ten biggest clones make up 6% to 9.5%. The sample comprised peripheral blood. These receptors originate from an elderly woman with acute or convalescent COVID-19.

In its sample, this clone was seen a few times. The V and J genes are TRBV27 and TRBJ1-4, with a tentative D call TRBD1 (6 bases). Between the trimmed V and J ends, which lost 8 bases and 13 bases, there was a span of 20 bases. The CDR3 is made up of 13 amino acids. The germline V gene encodes CDR1 MNHEY and CDR2 SMNVEV (reference sequence). The CDR3 region has the DNA TGTGCCAGCCGACAAGGATTGGGGGCAGGACTGTTTTTT. It translates to CASRQGLGAGLFF.

The chain has TRBV7-2 and TRBJ1-4, with 9 bases lining up with TRBD1. The CDR3 is 17 amino acids. Germline-derived CDR1 and CDR2 are SGHTA and FQGNSA. The trim removed 1 base at V and 0 bases at J, leaving 3 bases unmatched. The CDR3: CASSLGGQGTTNEKLFF. As DNA, the CDR3 is TGTGCCAGCAGCTTAGGTGGACAGGGGACAACTAATGAAAAACTGTTTTTT.

In its sample, this clone was seen once. The chain recombines TRBV7-2 with TRBJ2-7; tentative D call: TRBD2 (6 bases). The ends were cut back, 4 bases at V and 3 bases at J, with 13 bases in the middle. Per germline, CDR1 SGHTA and CDR2 FQGNSA. The CDR3 is made up of 14 amino acids. The CDR3 DNA follows: TGTGCCAGCAGCTCAGGAGGGGATAGCTACGAGCAGTACTTC. This codes for CASSSGGDSYEQYF.

V usage is TRBV5-5 and J usage is TRBJ1-1; 8 bases line up with TRBD1. The CDR3 is made up of 14 amino acids. CDR1 is SGHKS, CDR2 YYEKEE, per germline (reference sequence). The junction had 1 base not matched to a gene; V was cut back by 3 bases and J by 0 bases. The CDR3 protein is CASSWDRLNTEAFF. The CDR3 nucleotides read TGTGCCAGCAGCTGGGACAGGCTGAACACTGAAGCTTTCTTT.

The CDR3 nucleotides read TGTGCCAGCAGCTTAGAGCCCTGGGCCAGCTACGAGCAGTACTTC. It specifies CASSLEPWASYEQYF. The J gene is TRBJ2-7, the V gene TRBV7-8; D is ambiguous. Germline V lookup: CDR1 SGHVS, CDR2 FQNEAQ. With 1 base removed from V and 3 bases from J, the gap between germline ends came to 13 bases. This CDR3 comprises 15 residues. Variable domain in full (rest from reference TRBV7-8 and TRBJ2-7): GAGVSQSPRYKVAKRGQDVALRCDPISGHVSLFWYQQALGQGPEFLTYFQNEAQLDKSGLPSDRFFAERPEGSVSTLKIQRTQQEDSAVYLCASSLEPWASYEQYFGPGTRLTVT.

The gene calls are TRBV5-4 and TRBJ2-5; TRBD1 matches 7 bases. V dropped 9 bases and J dropped 3; count of bases not matched to a gene: 8. The CDR3 sequence is 13 residues long. Germline loops: CDR1 SGHNT, CDR2 YYREEE (reference sequence). The CDR3 loop reads CAMKTGREETQYF. The DNA for the CDR3 is TGTGCCATGAAGACAGGGAGAGAAGAGACCCAGTACTTC.

This clone was seen only a few times. This rearrangement joins TRBV5-1 to TRBJ2-2; possibly TRBD1 for D (5 bases). CDR3 length equals 16 residues. Per germline, CDR1 SGHRS and CDR2 YFSETQ. V was cut by 0 bases and J by 0 bases, with 9 bases left in between. For the CDR3, the DNA is TGCGCCAGCAGCTTGGCCCCAGGGTCGAACACCGGGGAGCTGTTTTTT. The encoded protein is CASSLAPGSNTGELFF.

The chain joins TRBV7-8 to TRBJ2-7; D is undetermined. The CDR3 runs to 14 residues. Looked up from germline, CDR1 is SGHVS and CDR2 is FQNEAQ. V was pared by 1 base and J by 6 bases, with 13 bases between. The CDR3 sequence is CASSLEASLSEQYF. The CDR3, as DNA: TGTGCCAGCAGCTTAGAAGCGAGTCTCTCCGAGCAGTACTTC.

The rearrangement joins TRBV27 to TRBJ1-3; maybe TRBD1 (5 bases). Germline loops: CDR1 MNHEY, CDR2 SMNVEV (reference sequence). The germline V and J ends were trimmed by 6 bases and 3 bases, with 21 bases remaining between them. The CDR3 totals 17 residues. CDR3 in amino acids: CASSWGLTRLVGNTIYF. The CDR3 DNA is TGTGCCAGCAGCTGGGGACTGACACGGTTGGTTGGAAACACCATATATTTT.